One and the same sample provided the 9 T cell receptor beta chains below, sequenced in a study of T cells in women clearing cervical HPV infection. Generated by immunoSEQ multiplex PCR, the TCRdb table keeps only in-frame clones and is missing some. The listing records tens of thousands of clones. The sequenced material came from blood buffy coat. These receptor sequences come from a woman between 18 and 69 years old with a cervical HPV16 infection that either progressed to CIN3+ or cleared (not recorded which).

In the case of this clone: The read terminates 3 residues before the CDR3 end, so the remaining end is supplied by the germline J gene. The chain has TRBV7-6 and TRBJ2-1, with 11 nucleotides matching TRBD1. This CDR3 region has 18 residues. Trimming removed 1 base from V and 5 bases from J; junction bases left unmatched: 10. Germline V lookup: CDR1 SGHVS, CDR2 FNYEAQ. The CDR3 region is CASSLVGWGQGVNNEQFF. CDR3 DNA (partial): TGTGCCAGCAGCTTAGTGGGCTGGGGACAGGGGGTTAACAATGAG.

As regards this clone: The read finishes 3 residues shy of the CDR3 end, and the germline J gene is used to complete it. V usage is TRBV7-6 and J usage is TRBJ1-1; TRBD1 agrees at 9 bases. The germline V gene encodes CDR1 SGHVS and CDR2 FNYEAQ. The CDR3 contains 14 residues. CDR3 protein: CASSSGYRGLGAFF. CDR3 DNA, as far as it was read: TGTGCCAGCAGCTCCGGCTACAGGGGGCTGGGG.

With regard to this clone: Read sequence stops 3 residues before the CDR3 end, and the germline J gene provides the missing end. The chain joins TRBV7-2 to TRBJ2-3; TRBD1 matches at 7 bases. The CDR3 consists of 14 residues. CDR1 is SGHTA, CDR2 FQGNSA, per germline. J gave up 1 base and V 5 bases, and 3 bases lay outside the gene matches. The CDR3 DNA, read in part, is TGTGCCAGCAGCCCTGGACAGGGCACAGATACG. It is translated as CASSPGQGTDT. The whole CDR3 is CASSPGQGTDTQYF.

On this clone itself: The DNA ends 3 residues before the CDR3 does, and the rest of the CDR3 is filled in from the germline J gene. The rearrangement links TRBV16 to TRBJ2-7; D unclear. Germline lookup yields CDR1 KGHSY and CDR2 FQNENV. CDR3 length equals 14 residues. V lost 1 base and J 0 bases, leaving 7 bases between the germline ends. The CDR3 spells CASSQWAVSYEQYF. The covered CDR3 bases are TGTGCCAGCAGCCAATGGGCAGTCTCCTACGAG. The full variable domain, completed using reference TRBV16 and TRBJ2-7, is GEEVAQTPKHLVRGEGQKAKLYCAPIKGHSYVFWYQQVLKNEFKFLISFQNENVFDETGMPKERFSAKCLPNSPCSLEIQATKLEDSAVYFCASSQWAVSYEQYFGPGTRLTVT.

Of note for this clone: The read halts 3 residues ahead of the CDR3 end, with the missing end drawn from the germline J gene. J is TRBJ2-1 and V is TRBV7-9, with a possible D match to TRBD1 (6 bases). CDR1 and CDR2 (germline): SEHNR, FQNEAQ (reference sequence). The germline V and J ends were trimmed by 8 bases and 3 bases, with 14 bases remaining between them. This CDR3 contains 14 residues. CDR3 DNA, as far as it was read: TGTGCCAGCTTACGGGACACCCTCTACAATGAG. It yields the protein CASLRDTLYNE. The complete CDR3 reads CASLRDTLYNEQFF.

Points on this clone: The CDR3 end is not reached by the read, which stops 3 residues before it; the germline J gene fills it in. V gene TRBV19 combines with J gene TRBJ1-1; possibly TRBD1 for D (5 bases). V shed 6 bases and J shed 6 bases, with 11 bases lying between them. Germline assignment: CDR1 LNHDA and CDR2 SQIVND (reference sequence). This CDR3 has 12 amino acids. This chain's CDR3 is CASRFGGAEAFF. The DNA read from the CDR3 is TGTGCCAGTAGATTCGGAGGGGCTGAA.

A remark on this clone: The CDR3 end falls 3 residues outside the read, so it is completed with the germline J gene. The rearrangement links TRBV18 to TRBJ2-7; D gene uncertain. Trimming stripped 3 bases from V and 5 bases from J, with 8 bases between. The CDR3 extends over 12 amino acids. CDR1 is KGHSH, CDR2 LQKENI, per germline. This CDR3 is CASSPTVDEQYF. CDR3 DNA (partial): TGTGCCAGCTCACCGACTGTGGACGAG.

Comment on this clone: Read coverage stops 3 residues before the CDR3 terminus; the germline J gene supplies the remainder. The V and J genes are TRBV5-6 and TRBJ1-2, with D perhaps matching TRBD1 (6 bases). CDR3 length: 15 amino acids. V dropped 2 bases and J dropped 7 bases, with 18 bases sitting between them. Germline V gives CDR1 SGHDT, CDR2 YYEEEE. CDR3 DNA (partial): TGTGCCAGCAGCTTCATGGGACAAGAAAAAGCTGGC. Translation gives CASSFMGQEKAG. The entire CDR3 protein is CASSFMGQEKAGYTF. Variable domain in full (rest from reference TRBV5-6 and TRBJ1-2): DAGVTQSPTHLIKTRGQQVTLRCSPKSGHDTVSWYQQALGQGPQFIFQYYEEEERQRGNFPDRFSGHQFPNYSSELNVNALLLGDSALYLCASSFMGQEKAGYTFGSGTRLTVV.

Concerning this clone: One junction end does not reproduce the germline sequence, and a read error may be involved. The read is 3 residues too short to cover the CDR3 end, so that end is filled in from the germline J gene. This chain connects TRBV4-2 to TRBJ1-3; D is undetermined. CDR1 and CDR2 (germline): LGHNA, YNFKEQ. This CDR3 contains 15 residues. This chain's CDR3 is CASSQATGSGNTIYF. The CDR3 bases that were read are TGCGCCAGCAGCCAAGCGACTGGCTCTGGAAACACC.